This T cell receptor (beta chain) was observed in a study of T cell repertoires in cytomegalovirus infection. Overall study: The authors used CMV epitopes that were HLA-C-restricted (recently identified) and HLA-B-restricted (well studied). Both a matching HLA type and CMV infection were indicated by public TCR beta signatures.

TCRdb reanalysed the reads using MiXCR and keeps one entry per CDR3 protein. Seen here are 110,000 or so distinct CDR3 sequences, over 30% observed once, and the top ten hold approximately 41%. Remarks on this clonotype: The antigen is unknown.

Overall study results and limits: Pooled public TCR beta family frequency picked out CMV carriers with the relevant HLA. HLA-C-restricted CMV clonotypes gave the most frequent clonotype in two of eight donors.

The sample consisted of CD8+ T cells from cultured PBMCs, taken from culture after CMV antigen stimulation. This clonotype originated in a human donor in good health (CMV status not recorded). Some clones in this sample may be carry-over from other donors' samples.

For the CDR3, the DNA is TGTGCCGGGGCTCGGACAGGGGACGCAGATACGCAGTATTTT. This gives the protein CAGARTGDADTQYF. This chain joins TRBV27 and TRBJ2-3; TRBD1 matches 9 bases. With V trimmed by 11 bases and J by 4 bases, 10 bases remained unmatched. This CDR3 contains 14 residues. Germline-derived CDR1 and CDR2 are MNHEY and SMNVEV (reference sequence).